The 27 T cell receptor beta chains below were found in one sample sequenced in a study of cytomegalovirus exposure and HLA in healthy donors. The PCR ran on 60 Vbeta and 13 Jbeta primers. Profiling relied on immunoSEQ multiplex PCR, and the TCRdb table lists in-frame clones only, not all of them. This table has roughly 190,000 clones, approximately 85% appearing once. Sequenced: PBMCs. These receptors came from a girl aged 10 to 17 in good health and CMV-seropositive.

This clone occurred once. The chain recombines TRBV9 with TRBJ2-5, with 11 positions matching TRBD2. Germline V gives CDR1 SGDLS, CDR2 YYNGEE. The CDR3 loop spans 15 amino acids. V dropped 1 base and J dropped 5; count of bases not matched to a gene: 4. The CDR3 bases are TGTGCCAGCAGCGTACTAGCGGGGGGCATGGAGACCCAGTACTTC. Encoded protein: CASSVLAGGMETQYF. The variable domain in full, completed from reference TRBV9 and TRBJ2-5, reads DSGVTQTPKHLITATGQRVTLRCSPRSGDLSVYWYQQSLDQGLQFLIQYYNGEERAKGNILERFSAQQFPDLHSELNLSSLELGDSALYFCASSVLAGGMETQYFGPGTRLLVL.

The CDR3 protein is CASSSAFDAPAEDIQYF. DNA of the CDR3: TGTGCCAGCAGCTCTGCTTTCGACGCGCCGGCGGAAGACATTCAGTACTTC. V and J are TRBV5-8 and TRBJ2-4; D is undetermined. The CDR3 has 17 residues. The V gene lost 3 bases and the J gene lost 8 bases, with 24 bases spanning the gap. Germline lookup yields CDR1 SGHTS and CDR2 YDEGEE.

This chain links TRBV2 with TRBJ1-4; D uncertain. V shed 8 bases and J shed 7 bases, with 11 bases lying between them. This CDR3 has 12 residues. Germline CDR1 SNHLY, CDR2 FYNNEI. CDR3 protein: CASSKGVEKLFF. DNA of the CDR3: TGTGCCAGCTCTAAGGGAGTTGAAAAACTGTTTTTT.

The DNA of the CDR3 is TGTGCCAGCGCCCAGGGGGCTGAAGCTTTCTTT. It yields the protein CASAQGAEAFF. This chain connects TRBV6-5 to TRBJ1-1; 7 bases are shared with TRBD1. The CDR3 is 11 amino acids. In germline, CDR1 is MNHEY, CDR2 SVGAGI. V dropped 8 bases and J dropped 6; count of bases not matched to a gene: 3.

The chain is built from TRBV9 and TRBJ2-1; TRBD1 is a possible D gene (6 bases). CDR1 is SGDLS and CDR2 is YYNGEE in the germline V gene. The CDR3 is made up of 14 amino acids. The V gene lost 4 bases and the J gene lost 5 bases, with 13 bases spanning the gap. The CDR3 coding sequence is TGTGCCAGCAGCACCCTAGGGGGAAACAATGAGCAGTTCTTC. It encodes CASSTLGGNNEQFF.

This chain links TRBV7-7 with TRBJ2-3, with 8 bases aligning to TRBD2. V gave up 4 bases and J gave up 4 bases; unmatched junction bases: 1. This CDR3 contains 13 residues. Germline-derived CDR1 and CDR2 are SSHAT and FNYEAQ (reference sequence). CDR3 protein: CASSSGGADTQYF. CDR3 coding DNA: TGTGCCAGCAGCTCCGGGGGGGCAGATACGCAGTATTTT.

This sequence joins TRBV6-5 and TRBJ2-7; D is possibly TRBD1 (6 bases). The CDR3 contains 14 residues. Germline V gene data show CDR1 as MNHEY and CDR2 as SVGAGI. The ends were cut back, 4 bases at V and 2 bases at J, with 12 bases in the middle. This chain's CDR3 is CASSSDEGAYEQYF. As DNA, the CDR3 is TGTGCCAGCAGTTCGGACGAGGGGGCCTACGAGCAGTACTTC.

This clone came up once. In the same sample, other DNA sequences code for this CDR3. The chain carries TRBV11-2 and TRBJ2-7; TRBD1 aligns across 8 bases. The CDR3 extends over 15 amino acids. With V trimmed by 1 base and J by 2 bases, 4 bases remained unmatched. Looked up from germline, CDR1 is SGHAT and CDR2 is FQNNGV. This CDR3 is CASSLGPGGAYEQYF. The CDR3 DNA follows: TGTGCCAGCAGCTTAGGTCCAGGGGGCGCCTACGAGCAGTACTTC.

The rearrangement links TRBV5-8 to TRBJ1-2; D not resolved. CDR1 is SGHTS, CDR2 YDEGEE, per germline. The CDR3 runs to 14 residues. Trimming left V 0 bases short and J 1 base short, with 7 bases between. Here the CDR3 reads CASSLAGYNYGYTF. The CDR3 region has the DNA TGTGCCAGCAGCTTGGCCGGGTATAACTATGGCTACACCTTC.

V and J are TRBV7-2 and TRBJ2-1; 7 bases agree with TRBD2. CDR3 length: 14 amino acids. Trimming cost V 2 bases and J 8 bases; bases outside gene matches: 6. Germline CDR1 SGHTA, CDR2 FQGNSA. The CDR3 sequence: CASSLPGGFYEQFF. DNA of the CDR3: TGTGCCAGCAGCTTACCGGGAGGCTTCTATGAGCAGTTCTTC. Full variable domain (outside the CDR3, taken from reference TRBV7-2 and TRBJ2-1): GAGVSQSPSNKVTEKGKDVELRCDPISGHTALYWYRQSLGQGLEFLIYFQGNSAPDKSGLPSDRFSAERTGGSVSTLTIQRTQQEDSAVYLCASSLPGGFYEQFFGPGTRLTVL.

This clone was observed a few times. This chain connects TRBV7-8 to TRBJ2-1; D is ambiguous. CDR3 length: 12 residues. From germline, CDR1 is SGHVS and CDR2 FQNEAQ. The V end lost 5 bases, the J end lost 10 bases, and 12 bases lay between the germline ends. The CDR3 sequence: CASSPAMSEQFF. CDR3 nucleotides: TGTGCCAGCAGCCCCGCCATGAGCGAGCAGTTCTTC.

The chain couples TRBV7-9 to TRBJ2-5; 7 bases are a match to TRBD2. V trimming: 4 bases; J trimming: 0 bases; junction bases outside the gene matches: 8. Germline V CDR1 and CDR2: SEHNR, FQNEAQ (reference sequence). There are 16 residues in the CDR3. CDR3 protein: CASSSPGGLYQETQYF. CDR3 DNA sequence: TGTGCCAGCAGCTCCCCGGGGGGATTGTACCAAGAGACCCAGTACTTC.

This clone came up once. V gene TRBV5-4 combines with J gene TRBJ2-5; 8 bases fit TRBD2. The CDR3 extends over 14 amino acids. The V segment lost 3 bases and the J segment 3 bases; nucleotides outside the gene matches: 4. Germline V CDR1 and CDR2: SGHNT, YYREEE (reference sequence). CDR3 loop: CASSSGGAEETQYF. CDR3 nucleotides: TGTGCCAGCAGCTCCGGGGGGGCTGAAGAGACCCAGTACTTC.

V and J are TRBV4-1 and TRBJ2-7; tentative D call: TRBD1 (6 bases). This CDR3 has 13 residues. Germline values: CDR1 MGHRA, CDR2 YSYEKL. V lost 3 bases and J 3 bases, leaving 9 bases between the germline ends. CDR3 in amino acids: CASSQGHLYEQYF. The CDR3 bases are TGCGCCAGCAGCCAGGGACACCTCTACGAGCAGTACTTC.

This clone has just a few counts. CDR3 coding DNA: TGTGCCTGGAGTGCTGGACAGAGCAATCAGCCCCAGCATTTT. This translates into CAWSAGQSNQPQHF. This chain links TRBV30 with TRBJ1-5; D possibly corresponds to TRBD1 (6 bases). The CDR3 loop spans 14 amino acids. V gave up 1 base and J gave up 1 base, with 8 bases separating them. Germline CDR1 is GTSNPN and CDR2 is SVGIG (reference sequence).

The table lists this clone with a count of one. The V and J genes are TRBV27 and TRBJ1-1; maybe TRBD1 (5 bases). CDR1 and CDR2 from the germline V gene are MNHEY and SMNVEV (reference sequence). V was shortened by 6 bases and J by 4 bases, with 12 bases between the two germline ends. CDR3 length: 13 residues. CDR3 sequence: CASSSRVTTEAFF. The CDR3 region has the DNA TGTGCCAGCAGCTCCAGGGTCACCACTGAAGCTTTCTTT.

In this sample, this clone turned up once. The CDR3 DNA reads TGTGCCAGCAGTTTACGAACCCTGAGGGAAACTGAAGCTTTCTTT. Translated, it gives CASSLRTLRETEAFF. The rearrangement links TRBV27 to TRBJ1-1; no definite D call. The CDR3 is 15 amino acids. Trimming shortened V by 2 bases and J by 5 bases, and 15 bases separated the two germline ends. CDR1 is MNHEY, CDR2 SMNVEV, per germline (reference sequence).

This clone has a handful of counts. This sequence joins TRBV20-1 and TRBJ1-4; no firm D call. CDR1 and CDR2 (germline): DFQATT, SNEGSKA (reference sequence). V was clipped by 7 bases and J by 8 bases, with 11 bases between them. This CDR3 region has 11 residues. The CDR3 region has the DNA TGCAGTGAAGGCGGGAGGGAAAAACTGTTTTTT. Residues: CSEGGREKLFF.

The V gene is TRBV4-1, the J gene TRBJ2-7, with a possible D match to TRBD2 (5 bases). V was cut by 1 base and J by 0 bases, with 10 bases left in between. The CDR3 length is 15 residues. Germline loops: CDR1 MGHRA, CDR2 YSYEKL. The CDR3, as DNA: TGCGCCAGCAGCCAAGTTTCGGGGATCTCCTACGAGCAGTACTTC. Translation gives CASSQVSGISYEQYF.

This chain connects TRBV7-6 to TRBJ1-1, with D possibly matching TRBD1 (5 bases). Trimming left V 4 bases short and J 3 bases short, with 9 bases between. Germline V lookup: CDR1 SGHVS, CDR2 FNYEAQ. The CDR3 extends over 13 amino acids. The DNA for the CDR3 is TGTGCCAGCAGCTCAGGGTCCGACACTGAAGCTTTCTTT. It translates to CASSSGSDTEAFF.

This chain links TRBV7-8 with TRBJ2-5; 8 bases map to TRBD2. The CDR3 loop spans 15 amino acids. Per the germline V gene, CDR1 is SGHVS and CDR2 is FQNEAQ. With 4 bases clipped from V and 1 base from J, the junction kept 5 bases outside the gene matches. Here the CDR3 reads CASSSGGGFQETQYF. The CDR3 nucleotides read TGTGCCAGCAGCTCAGGCGGGGGGTTCCAAGAGACCCAGTACTTC.

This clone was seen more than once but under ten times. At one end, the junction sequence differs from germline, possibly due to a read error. The CDR3 is CASREEEAGAQVYGYTF. In nucleotides, the CDR3 is TGTGCCAGCAGGGAAGAGGAAGCGGGGGCGCAGGTCTATGGCTACACCTTC. J is TRBJ1-2 and V is TRBV6-1, with a possible D match to TRBD1 (6 bases). The CDR3 extends over 17 amino acids. Germline V gene data show CDR1 as MNHNS and CDR2 as SASEGT.

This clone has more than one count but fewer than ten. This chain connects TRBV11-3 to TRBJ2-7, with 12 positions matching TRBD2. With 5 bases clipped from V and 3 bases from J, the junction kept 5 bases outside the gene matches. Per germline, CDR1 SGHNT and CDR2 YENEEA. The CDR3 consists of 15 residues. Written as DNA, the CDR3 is TGTGCCAGCAGCCTCCTAGCGGGGGGGTTCTACGAGCAGTACTTC. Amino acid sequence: CASSLLAGGFYEQYF.

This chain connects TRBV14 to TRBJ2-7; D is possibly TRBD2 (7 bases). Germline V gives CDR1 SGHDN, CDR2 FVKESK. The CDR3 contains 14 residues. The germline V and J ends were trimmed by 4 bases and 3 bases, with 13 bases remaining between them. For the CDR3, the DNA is TGTGCCAGCAGCCCTTACAGGGAGGGCTACGAGCAGTACTTC. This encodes CASSPYREGYEQYF.

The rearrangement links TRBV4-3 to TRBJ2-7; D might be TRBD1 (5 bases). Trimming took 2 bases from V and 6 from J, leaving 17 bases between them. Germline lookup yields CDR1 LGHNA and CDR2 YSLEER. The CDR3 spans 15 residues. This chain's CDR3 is CASSQRGNLYSEQYF. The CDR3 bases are TGCGCCAGCAGCCAAAGGGGAAATCTGTATAGCGAGCAGTACTTC.

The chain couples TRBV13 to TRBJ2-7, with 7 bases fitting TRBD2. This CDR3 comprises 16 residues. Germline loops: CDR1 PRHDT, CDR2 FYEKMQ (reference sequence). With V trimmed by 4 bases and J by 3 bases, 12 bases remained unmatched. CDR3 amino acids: CASSYARAGVNYEQYF. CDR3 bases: TGTGCCAGCAGCTACGCACGGGCGGGGGTGAACTACGAGCAGTACTTC.

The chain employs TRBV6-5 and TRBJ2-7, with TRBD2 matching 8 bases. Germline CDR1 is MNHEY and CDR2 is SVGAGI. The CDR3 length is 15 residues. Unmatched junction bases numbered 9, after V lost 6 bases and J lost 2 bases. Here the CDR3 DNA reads TGTGCCAGCAGGGACCTGAGCGGGGGAGCCTACGAGCAGTACTTC. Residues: CASRDLSGGAYEQYF.